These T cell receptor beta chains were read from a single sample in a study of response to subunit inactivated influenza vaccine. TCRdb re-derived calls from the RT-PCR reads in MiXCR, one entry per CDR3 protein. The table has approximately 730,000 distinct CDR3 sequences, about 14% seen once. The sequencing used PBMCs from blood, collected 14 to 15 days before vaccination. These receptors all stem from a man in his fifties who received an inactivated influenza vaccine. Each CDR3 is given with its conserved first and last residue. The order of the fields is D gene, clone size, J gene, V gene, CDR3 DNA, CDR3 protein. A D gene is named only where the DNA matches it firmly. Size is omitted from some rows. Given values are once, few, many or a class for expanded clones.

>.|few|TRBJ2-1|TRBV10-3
TGTGCCATCAGTGAAAAGGGGAATGAGCAGTTCTTC
CAISEKGNEQFF
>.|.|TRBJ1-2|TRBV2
TGTGCCAGCAGTAAACGGACAGATGGCTACACCTTC
CASSKRTDGYTF
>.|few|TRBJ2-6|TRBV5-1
TGCGCCAGCAGCGCGGACGGTAACTCTGGGGCCAACGTCCTGACTTTC
CASSADGNSGANVLTF
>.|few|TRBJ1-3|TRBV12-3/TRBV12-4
TGTGCCAGCAGTTTCAATTCGGGAAACACCATATATTTT
CASSFNSGNTIYF
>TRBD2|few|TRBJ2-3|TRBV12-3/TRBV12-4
TGTGCCAGCAGTTTAGTCTTGTCGGGAGGGTTGGATACGCAGTATTTT
CASSLVLSGGLDTQYF
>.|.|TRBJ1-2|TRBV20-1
TGCAGTGCCCAAATAAGCGGTCTGGACTATGGCTACACCTTC
CSAQISGLDYGYTF
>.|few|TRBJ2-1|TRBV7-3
TGTGCCAGCAGCTTAACGCCCGCGCACAATGAGCAGTTCTTC
CASSLTPAHNEQFF
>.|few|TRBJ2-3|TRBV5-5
TGTGCCAGCAGCAGATCGACGAGGCGCACAGATACGCAGTATTTT
CASSRSTRRTDTQYF
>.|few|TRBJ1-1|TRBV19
TGTGCCAGTAGTATTGGCTTCTCTGAGGGCTTCACTGAAGCTTTCTTT
CASSIGFSEGFTEAFF
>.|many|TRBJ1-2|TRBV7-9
TGTGCCAGCAGCCCCGACACGAGGGCTGGCTACACCTTC
CASSPDTRAGYTF
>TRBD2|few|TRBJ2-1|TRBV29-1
TGCAGCGTTGAAGGACGGGGGACTAGATTCTACAATGAGCAGTTCTTC
CSVEGRGTRFYNEQFF
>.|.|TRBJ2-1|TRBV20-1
TGCAGTGCCCCATCCGTCATCCCCAGAAATGAGCAGTTCTTC
CSAPSVIPRNEQFF
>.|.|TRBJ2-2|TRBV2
TGTGCCAGCAGCGAAACAGGGATCGGGGAGCTGTTTTTT
CASSETGIGELFF
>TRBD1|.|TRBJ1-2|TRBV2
TGTGCCAGCAGTAGGACAGGGGGCGCTGGCTATGGCTACACCTTC
CASSRTGGAGYGYTF
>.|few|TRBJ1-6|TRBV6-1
TGTGCCAGCAGCGGACGGCGAGATGGGCCCCTCCACTTT
CASSGRRDGPLHF
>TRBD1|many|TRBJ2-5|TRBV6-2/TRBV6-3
TGTGCCAGCAGACCTCTTCCGGGACAGGGCGAGACCCAGTACTTC
CASRPLPGQGETQYF
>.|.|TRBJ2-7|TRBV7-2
TGTGCCAGCAGCCTGAGGTGGGACGGCGGGATCTACGAGCAGTACTTC
CASSLRWDGGIYEQYF
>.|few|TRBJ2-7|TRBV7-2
TGTGCCAGCAGCTCGAGACTAGGAACAACCCACGAGCAGTACTTC
CASSSRLGTTHEQYF
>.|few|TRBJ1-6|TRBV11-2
TGTGCCAGCAGCTTGTGGACAGCTTCACCCCTCCACTTT
CASSLWTASPLHF
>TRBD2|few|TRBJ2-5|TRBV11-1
TGTGCCAGCAGCAACCCGGGACTATCAGAGACCCAGTACTTC
CASSNPGLSETQYF
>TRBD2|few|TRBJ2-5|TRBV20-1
TGCAGTGCCGAAACCGGGACTAGCGCCCAAGAGACCCAGTACTTC
CSAETGTSAQETQYF
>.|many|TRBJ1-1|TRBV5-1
TGCGCCAGCAGCTTGTCCCGGGTAGGTGCCATGAACACTGAAGCTTTCTTT
CASSLSRVGAMNTEAFF
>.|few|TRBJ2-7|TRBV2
TGTGCCAGCAGGGACTACTCCTACGAGCAGTACTTC
CASRDYSYEQYF
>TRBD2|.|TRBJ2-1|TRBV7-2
TGTGCCAGCAGCTTAGGATACCCAAGCGGGGGCGCTGAGCAGTTCTTC
CASSLGYPSGGAEQFF
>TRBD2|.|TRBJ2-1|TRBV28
TGTGCCAGCAGCCGACTAGCGGGGGCCCTTACCTACAATGAGCAGTTCTTC
CASSRLAGALTYNEQFF
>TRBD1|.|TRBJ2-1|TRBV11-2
TGTGCCAGCAGCTTAGGTCTGGGGTGGGACAGCCTCTACAATGAGCAGTTCTTC
CASSLGLGWDSLYNEQFF
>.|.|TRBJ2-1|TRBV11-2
TGTGCCAGCAGCTTAGTGGGGGGCCCTTTTATATTCTTC
CASSLVGGPFIFF
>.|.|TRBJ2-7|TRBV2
TGTGCCAGCAGACCCGGGGGGCTAGCGACCTACGAGCAGTACTTC
CASRPGGLATYEQYF
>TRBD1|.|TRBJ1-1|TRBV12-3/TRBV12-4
TGTGCCAGCAGTCCCACGGACAGGATGAACACTGAAGCTTTCTTT
CASSPTDRMNTEAFF
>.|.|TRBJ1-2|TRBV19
TGTGCCAGTAGTATAGTTGGGGGCGACCTCTATGGCTACACCTTC
CASSIVGGDLYGYTF
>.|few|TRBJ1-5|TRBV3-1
TGTGCCAGCAGCCAAAGTGGGAGTCAGCCCCAGCATTTT
CASSQSGSQPQHF
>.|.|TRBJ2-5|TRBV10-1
TGCGCCAGCAGTGAGAACGGTTTCCAAGAGACCCAGTACTTC
CASSENGFQETQYF
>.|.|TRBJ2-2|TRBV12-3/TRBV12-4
TGTGCCAGCAGTCGCCAGGGAGGTGGCACCGGGGAGCTGTTTTTT
CASSRQGGGTGELFF
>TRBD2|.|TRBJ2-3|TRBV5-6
TGTGCCAGCAGCTCTTCCCGCGGGGGATATACGCAGTATTTT
CASSSSRGGYTQYF
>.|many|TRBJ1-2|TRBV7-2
TGTGCCAGCAGTTTAGTCTATGGCTACACCTTC
CASSLVYGYTF
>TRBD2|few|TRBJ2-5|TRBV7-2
TGTGCCAGCAGCCACCCGGGGGGGTTGGAGACCCAGTACTTC
CASSHPGGLETQYF
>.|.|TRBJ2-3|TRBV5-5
TGTGCCAGCAGCTTTCATCCTCGGGTAGACACAGATACGCAGTATTTT
CASSFHPRVDTDTQYF
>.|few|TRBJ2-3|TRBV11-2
TGTGCCAGCAGCTTAGTCTTACGGGGGTTCTCCGCAGATACGCAGTATTTT
CASSLVLRGFSADTQYF
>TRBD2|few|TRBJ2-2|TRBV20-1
TGCAGTGCCTCCGGGACTAGCGGGGTTAACGGGGAGCTGTTTTTT
CSASGTSGVNGELFF
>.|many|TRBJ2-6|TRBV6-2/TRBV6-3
TGTGCCAGCAGTTACGACGGCTCTGGGGCCAACGTCCTGACTTTC
CASSYDGSGANVLTF
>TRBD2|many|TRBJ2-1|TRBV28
TGTGCCAGCAGCTTAGGGACTAGCGGATACAATGAGCAGTTCTTC
CASSLGTSGYNEQFF
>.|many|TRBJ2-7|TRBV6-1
TGTGCCAGCAGTGAACCCAGGACTGAACACTCCTACGAGCAGTACTTC
CASSEPRTEHSYEQYF
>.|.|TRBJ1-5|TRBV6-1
TGTGCCAGCAGCCTCGGGATACCAACCCCCTCGGGTCAGCCCCAGCATTTT
CASSLGIPTPSGQPQHF
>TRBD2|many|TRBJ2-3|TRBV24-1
TGTGCCACCAGTTTGACTAGCGGGAGCCCAGATACGCAGTATTTT
CATSLTSGSPDTQYF
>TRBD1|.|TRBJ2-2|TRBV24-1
TGTGCCACCAGTGATTTGGGACAGGGGGTGACCGGGGAGCTGTTTTTT
CATSDLGQGVTGELFF
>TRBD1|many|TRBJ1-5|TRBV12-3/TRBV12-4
TGTGCCAGCAGACCCTTGGACAGGGAAAATCAGCCCCAGCATTTT
CASRPLDRENQPQHF
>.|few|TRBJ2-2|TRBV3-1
TGTGCCAGCAGCCAAGGACAGGTGACCACCGGGGAGCTGTTTTTT
CASSQGQVTTGELFF
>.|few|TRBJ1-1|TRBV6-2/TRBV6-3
TGTGCCAGCACAGGAGGAGCGAACCAAGGAACTGAAGCTTTCTTT
CASTGGANQGTEAFF
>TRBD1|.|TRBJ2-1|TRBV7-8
TGTACCAGCAGCTTGGCCGGGACAGGCTCCTACAATGAGCAGTTCTTC
CTSSLAGTGSYNEQFF
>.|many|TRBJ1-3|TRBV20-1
TGCAGTGCTAGAGATGTTGGGTCCGCTGGAAACACCATATATTTT
CSARDVGSAGNTIYF
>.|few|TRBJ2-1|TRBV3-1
TGTGCCAGCAGCCAAGATTTAGGGGCCGGGGGAAATGAGCAGTTCTTC
CASSQDLGAGGNEQFF
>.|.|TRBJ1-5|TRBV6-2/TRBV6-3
TGTGCCAGCAGTTACTCGAAAGGGGGATTCCCAAGGCCCCAGCATTTT
CASSYSKGGFPRPQHF
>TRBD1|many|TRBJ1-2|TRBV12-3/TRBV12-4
TGTGCCAGCAGTACCCGGACAGGGAATGGCTACACCTTC
CASSTRTGNGYTF
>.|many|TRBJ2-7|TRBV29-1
TGCAGCGTTGAAGTGAGGGGTCGGTACGAGCAGTACTTC
CSVEVRGRYEQYF
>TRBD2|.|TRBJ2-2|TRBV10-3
TGTGCCATCAGACCCGGGACTAGCGCCGGGGAGCTGTTTTTT
CAIRPGTSAGELFF